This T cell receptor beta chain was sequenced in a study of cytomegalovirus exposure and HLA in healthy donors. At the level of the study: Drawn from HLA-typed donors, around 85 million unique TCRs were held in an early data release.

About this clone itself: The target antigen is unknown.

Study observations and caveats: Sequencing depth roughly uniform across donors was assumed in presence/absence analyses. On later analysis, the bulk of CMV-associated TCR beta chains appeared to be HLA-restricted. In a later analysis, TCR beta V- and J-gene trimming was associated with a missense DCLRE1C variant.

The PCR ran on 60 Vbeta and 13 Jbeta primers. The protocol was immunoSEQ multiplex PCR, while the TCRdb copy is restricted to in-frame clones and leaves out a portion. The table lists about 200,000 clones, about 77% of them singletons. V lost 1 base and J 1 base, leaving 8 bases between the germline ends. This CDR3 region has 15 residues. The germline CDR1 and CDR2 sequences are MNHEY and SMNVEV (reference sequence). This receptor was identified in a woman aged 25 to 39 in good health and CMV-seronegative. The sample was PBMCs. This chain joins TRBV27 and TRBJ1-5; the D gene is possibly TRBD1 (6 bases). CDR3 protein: CASSLYQGSNQPQHF. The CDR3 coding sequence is TGTGCCAGCAGTTTATACCAGGGGAGCAATCAGCCCCAGCATTTT.